This T cell receptor beta chain stems from a study of blood T cell repertoires in COVID-19. Germline V gene sequence: CDR1 LGHNA, CDR2 YSLEER. V was clipped by 0 bases and J by 0 bases; unmatched bases: 3. The CDR3 has 16 amino acids. Measured with immunoSEQ multiplex PCR; TCRdb has only the in-frame clones, and not every one. The sample has some 130,000 clones; 80% to 90% are singletons. The origin of this receptor is a man in his 60s with active or convalescent COVID-19. V is TRBV4-3 and J is TRBJ1-1, with 8 bases fitting TRBD1. Sequencing was done on a sample of peripheral blood. The CDR3 DNA sequence: TGCGCCAGCAGCCAAGACAGGGGGCAGGTGAACACTGAAGCTTTCTTT. It translates to CASSQDRGQVNTEAFF.